This TCR beta chain was sequenced in a study of control samples from healthy donors and cancer patients. Only in-frame clones appear in the TCRdb table, and some are missing; sequencing was by immunoSEQ multiplex PCR. The sample has over 200,000 clones, roughly 80% seen once. V shed 5 bases and J shed 1 base, with 20 bases lying between them. CDR1 SEHNR and CDR2 FQNEAQ come from the germline V gene (reference sequence). The CDR3 sequence is 17 residues long. The chain couples TRBV7-9 to TRBJ2-5; tentative D call: TRBD2 (5 bases). The sequenced material came from PBMCs. The TCR originated in a woman aged 60 to 75 with lung cancer. The CDR3 reads CASSPPRGRQSQETQYF. The CDR3 DNA sequence: TGTGCCAGCAGCCCTCCCCGGGGTAGACAATCCCAAGAGACCCAGTACTTC.